The 8 T cell receptor beta chains below come from one sample, sequenced in a study of sequential checkpoint blockade in melanoma. Measured with immunoSEQ multiplex PCR; TCRdb has only the in-frame clones, and not every one. The sample holds 15,000 to 20,000 clones; approximately 73% are singletons and the top ten take around 21%. Noted treatment: randomized to nivolumab then ipilimumab (arm A) or the reverse (arm B). Sequencing was performed on CD8+ T cells sorted from blood (inferred from file names), taken from a patient given nivolumab and ipilimumab in sequence. The receptors originated from a human donor with melanoma.

The chain combines TRBV6-6 with TRBJ1-5; D may be TRBD1 (6 bases). Looked up from germline, CDR1 is MNHNY and CDR2 is SVGAGI (reference sequence). This CDR3 region has 14 residues. V shed 6 bases and J shed 4 bases, with 13 bases lying between them. The chain's CDR3 is CASSVNRGNQPQHF. As DNA, the CDR3 is TGTGCCAGCAGCGTAAATAGGGGGAATCAGCCCCAGCATTTT.

The chain carries TRBV28 and TRBJ2-1; weak D call: TRBD1 (5 bases). CDR1 and CDR2 (germline): MDHEN, SYDVKM. This CDR3 is built from 12 residues. The V gene lost 5 bases and the J gene lost 7 bases, with 9 bases spanning the gap. This chain's CDR3 is CASSRQFNEQFF. DNA of the CDR3: TGTGCCAGCAGTCGACAGTTTAATGAGCAGTTCTTC.

This clone was seen just once. The rearrangement links TRBV10-3 to TRBJ1-2; 7 bases are a match to TRBD1. The CDR3 runs 16 residues. V trimming: 3 bases; J trimming: 6 bases; junction bases outside the gene matches: 13. Germline-derived CDR1 and CDR2 are ENHRY and SYGVKD. CDR3 nucleotide sequence: TGTGCCATCAGTGATCGGGGACAGCGACTTCGGGATGGCTACACCTTC. This codes for CAISDRGQRLRDGYTF.

Points on this clone: Relative to the germline gene, one junction end is altered; a read error may explain this. This chain connects TRBV7-7 to TRBJ2-1, with D possibly matching TRBD1 (5 bases). The CDR3 is 15 amino acids. Germline V lookup: CDR1 SSHAT, CDR2 FNYEAQ (reference sequence). DNA for the CDR3: TGTGCTAGCAGCTTAGGCAGGGATCTCTACAATGAGCAGTTCTTC. As protein: CASSLGRDLYNEQFF.

This clone was observed a handful of times. The J gene is TRBJ2-1, the V gene TRBV27; maybe TRBD2 (6 bases). V dropped 1 base and J dropped 0 bases, with 10 bases sitting between them. This CDR3 region has 16 residues. In germline, CDR1 is MNHEY, CDR2 SMNVEV (reference sequence). The CDR3 sequence: CASSLFGGTSYNEQFF. The CDR3 DNA sequence: TGTGCCAGCAGTTTATTCGGCGGGACCTCCTACAATGAGCAGTTCTTC.

Comments on this clone: A read error is likely here: a far larger clone is one base away. The identical CDR3 is also encoded by other nucleotide sequences in the sample. The rearrangement joins TRBV7-2 to TRBJ2-7, with D possibly being TRBD1 (6 bases). V dropped 3 bases and J dropped 2 bases, with 14 bases sitting between them. Germline assignment: CDR1 SGHTA and CDR2 FQGNSA. CDR3 size: 15 residues. The CDR3 reads CASSFGTGLTYEQYF. DNA for the CDR3: TGTGCCAGCAGCTTCGGAACAGGGCTAACCTACGAGCAGTACTTC.

This clone came up a few times. The chain combines TRBV5-1 with TRBJ2-7; D not resolved. The CDR3 runs to 13 residues. Deletions cut 7 bases from V and 2 bases from J, with 13 bases between. Looked up from germline, CDR1 is SGHRS and CDR2 is YFSETQ. CDR3 nucleotide sequence: TGCGCCAGCCGTTTCGACATTACCTACGAGCAGTACTTC. The encoded protein is CASRFDITYEQYF.

This rearrangement joins TRBV19 to TRBJ2-7; the match to TRBD2 covers 13 bases. The germline V gene encodes CDR1 LNHDA and CDR2 SQIVND (reference sequence). The CDR3 covers 15 residues. V was pared by 4 bases and J by 5 bases, with 5 bases of the junction left unmatched. CDR3 in DNA: TGTGCCAGTAGTACCCCTGGACTAGCGGGAGACGAGCAGTACTTC. Translating gives CASSTPGLAGDEQYF.